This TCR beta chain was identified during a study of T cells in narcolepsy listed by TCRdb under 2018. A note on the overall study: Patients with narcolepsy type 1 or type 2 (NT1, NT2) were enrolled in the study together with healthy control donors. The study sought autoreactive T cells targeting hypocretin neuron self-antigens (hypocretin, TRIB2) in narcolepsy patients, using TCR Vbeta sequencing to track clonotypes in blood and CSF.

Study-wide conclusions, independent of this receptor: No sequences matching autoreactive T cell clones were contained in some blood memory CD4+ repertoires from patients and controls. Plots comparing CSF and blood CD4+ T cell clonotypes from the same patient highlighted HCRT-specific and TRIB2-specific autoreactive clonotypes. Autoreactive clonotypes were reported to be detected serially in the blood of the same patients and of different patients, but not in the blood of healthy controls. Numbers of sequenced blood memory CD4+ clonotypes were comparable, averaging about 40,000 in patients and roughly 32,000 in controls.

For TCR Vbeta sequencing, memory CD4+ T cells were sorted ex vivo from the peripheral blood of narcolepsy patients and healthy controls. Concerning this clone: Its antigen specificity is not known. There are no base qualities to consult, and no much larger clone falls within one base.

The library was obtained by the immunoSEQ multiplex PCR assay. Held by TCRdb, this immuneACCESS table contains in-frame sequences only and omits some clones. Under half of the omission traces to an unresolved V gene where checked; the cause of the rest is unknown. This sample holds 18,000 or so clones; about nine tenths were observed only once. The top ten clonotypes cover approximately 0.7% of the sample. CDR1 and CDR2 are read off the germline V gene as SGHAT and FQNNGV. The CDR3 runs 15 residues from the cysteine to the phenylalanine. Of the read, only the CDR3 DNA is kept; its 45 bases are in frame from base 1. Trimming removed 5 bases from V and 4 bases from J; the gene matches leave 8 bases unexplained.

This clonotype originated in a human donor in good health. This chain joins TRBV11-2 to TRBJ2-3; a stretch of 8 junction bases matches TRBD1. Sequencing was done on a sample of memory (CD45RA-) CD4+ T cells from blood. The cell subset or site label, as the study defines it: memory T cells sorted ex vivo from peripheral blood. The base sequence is TGTGCCAGCAGCATAACCCGGACAGGGTCAGATACGCAGTATTTT. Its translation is CASSITRTGSDTQYF. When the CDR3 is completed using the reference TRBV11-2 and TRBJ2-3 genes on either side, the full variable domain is EAGVAQSPRYKIIEKRQSVAFWCNPISGHATLYWYQQILGQGPKLLIQFQNNGVVDDSQLPKDRFSAERLKGVDSTLKIQPAKLEDSAVYLCASSITRTGSDTQYFGPGTRLTVL.